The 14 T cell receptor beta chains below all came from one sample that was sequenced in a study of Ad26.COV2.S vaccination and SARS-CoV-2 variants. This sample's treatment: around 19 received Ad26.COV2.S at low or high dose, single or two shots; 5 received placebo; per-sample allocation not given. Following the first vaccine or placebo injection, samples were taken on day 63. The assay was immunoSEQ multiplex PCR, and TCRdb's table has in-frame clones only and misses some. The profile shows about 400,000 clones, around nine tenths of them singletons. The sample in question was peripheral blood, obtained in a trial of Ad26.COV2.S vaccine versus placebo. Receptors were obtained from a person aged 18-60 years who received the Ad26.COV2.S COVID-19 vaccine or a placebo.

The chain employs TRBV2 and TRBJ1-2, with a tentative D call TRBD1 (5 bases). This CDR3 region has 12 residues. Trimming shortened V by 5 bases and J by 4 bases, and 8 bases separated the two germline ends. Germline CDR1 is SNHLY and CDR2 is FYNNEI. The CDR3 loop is CASSTGAYGYTF. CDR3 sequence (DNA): TGTGCCAGCAGTACCGGGGCCTATGGCTACACCTTC.

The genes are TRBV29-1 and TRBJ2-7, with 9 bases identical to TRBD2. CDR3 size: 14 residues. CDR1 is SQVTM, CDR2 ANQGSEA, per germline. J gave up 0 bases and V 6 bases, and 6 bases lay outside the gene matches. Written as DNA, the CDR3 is TGCAGCGTCAAGACTAGCGGAAACTCCTACGAGCAGTACTTC. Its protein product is CSVKTSGNSYEQYF.

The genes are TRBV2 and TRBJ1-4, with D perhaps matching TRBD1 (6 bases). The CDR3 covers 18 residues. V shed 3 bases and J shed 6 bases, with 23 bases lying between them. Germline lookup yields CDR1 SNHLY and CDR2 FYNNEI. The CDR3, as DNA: TGTGCCAGCAGTGAGATGGCGACAGGTCAAGCGTGGGATGAAAAACTGTTTTTT. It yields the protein CASSEMATGQAWDEKLFF.

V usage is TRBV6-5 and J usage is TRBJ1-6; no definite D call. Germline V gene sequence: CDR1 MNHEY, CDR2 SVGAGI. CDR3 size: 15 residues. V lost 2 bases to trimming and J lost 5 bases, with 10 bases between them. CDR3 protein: CASSYGWANNSPLHF. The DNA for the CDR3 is TGTGCCAGCAGTTACGGGTGGGCAAATAATTCACCCCTCCACTTT.

CDR3 DNA sequence: TGTGCCAGCAGTGATGGGGGAAGGGGAAACACCATATATTTT. Protein product: CASSDGGRGNTIYF. V usage is TRBV25-1 and J usage is TRBJ1-3; the D gene is possibly TRBD1 (5 bases). Germline lookup yields CDR1 MGHDK and CDR2 SYGVNS. The CDR3 spans 14 residues. The ends were cut back, 3 bases at V and 4 bases at J, with 10 bases in the middle.

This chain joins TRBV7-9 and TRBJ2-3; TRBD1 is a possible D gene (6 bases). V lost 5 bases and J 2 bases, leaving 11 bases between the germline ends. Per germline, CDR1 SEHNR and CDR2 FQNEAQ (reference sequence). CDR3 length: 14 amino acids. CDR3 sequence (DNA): TGTGCCAGCAGCCCGGGACACTCCACAGATACGCAGTATTTT. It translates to CASSPGHSTDTQYF.

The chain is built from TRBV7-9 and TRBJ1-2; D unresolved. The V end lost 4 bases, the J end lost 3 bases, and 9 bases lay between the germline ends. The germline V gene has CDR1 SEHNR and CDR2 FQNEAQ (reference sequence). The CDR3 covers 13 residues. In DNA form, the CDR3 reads TGTGCCAGCAGCTCCCTCGGATACTATGGCTACACCTTC. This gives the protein CASSSLGYYGYTF. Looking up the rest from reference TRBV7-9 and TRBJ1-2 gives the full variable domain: DTGVSQNPRHKITKRGQNVTFRCDPISEHNRLYWYRQTLGQGPEFLTYFQNEAQLEKSRLLSDRFSAERPKGSFSTLEIQRTEQGDSAMYLCASSSLGYYGYTFGSGTRLTVV.

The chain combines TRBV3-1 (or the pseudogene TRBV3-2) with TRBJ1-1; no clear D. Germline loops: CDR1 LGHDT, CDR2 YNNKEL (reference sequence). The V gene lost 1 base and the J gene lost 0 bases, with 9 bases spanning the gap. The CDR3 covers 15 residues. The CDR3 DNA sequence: TGTGCCAGCAGCCAAGTAACGGGGATGAACACTGAAGCTTTCTTT. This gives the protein CASSQVTGMNTEAFF.

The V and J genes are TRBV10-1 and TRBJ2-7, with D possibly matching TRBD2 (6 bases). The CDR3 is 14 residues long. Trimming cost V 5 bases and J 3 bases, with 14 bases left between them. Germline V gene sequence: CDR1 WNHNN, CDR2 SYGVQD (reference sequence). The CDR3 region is CASSSGTAYYEQYF. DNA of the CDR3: TGCGCCAGCAGTTCCGGGACTGCCTACTACGAGCAGTACTTC.

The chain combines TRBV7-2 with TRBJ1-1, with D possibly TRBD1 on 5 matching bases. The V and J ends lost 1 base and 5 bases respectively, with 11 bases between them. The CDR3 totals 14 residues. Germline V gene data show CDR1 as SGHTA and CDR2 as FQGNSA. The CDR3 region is CASSLVRGDTEAFF. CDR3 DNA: TGTGCCAGCAGCTTAGTGCGAGGGGATACTGAAGCTTTCTTT.

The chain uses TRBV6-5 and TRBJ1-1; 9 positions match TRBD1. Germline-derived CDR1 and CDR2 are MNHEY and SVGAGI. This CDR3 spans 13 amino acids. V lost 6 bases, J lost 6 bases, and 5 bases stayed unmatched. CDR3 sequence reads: CASRSDRGSEAFF. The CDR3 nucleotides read TGTGCCAGCAGGTCGGACAGGGGCTCTGAAGCTTTCTTT.

Here the CDR3 reads CASSSPTGTRGTEAFF. The CDR3, as DNA: TGTGCCAGCAGCTCGCCAACAGGGACCCGGGGGACTGAAGCTTTCTTT. This chain connects TRBV5-6 to TRBJ1-1; D might be TRBD1 (6 bases). The CDR3 has 16 amino acids. Trimming took 3 bases from V and 5 from J, leaving 20 bases between them. From germline, CDR1 is SGHDT and CDR2 YYEEEE.

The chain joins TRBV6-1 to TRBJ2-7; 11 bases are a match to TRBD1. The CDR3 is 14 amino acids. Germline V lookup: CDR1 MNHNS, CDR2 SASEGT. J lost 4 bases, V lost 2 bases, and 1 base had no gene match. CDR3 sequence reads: CASSEWDRGYEQYF. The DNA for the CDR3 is TGTGCCAGCAGTGAATGGGACAGGGGGTACGAGCAGTACTTC.

CDR3: CASSAGMANTGELFF. The CDR3 region has the DNA TGTGCCAGCAGTGCGGGAATGGCGAACACCGGGGAGCTGTTTTTT. The chain employs TRBV2 and TRBJ2-2; tentatively, D is TRBD2 (5 bases). Between the trimmed V and J ends, which lost 4 bases and 0 bases, there was a span of 9 bases. This CDR3 has 15 residues. Germline CDR1 and CDR2: SNHLY and FYNNEI.